This entry lists 5 T cell receptor beta chains sequenced from one sample in a study of human CD8 memory T cell subsets. It was UMI-labeled 5' RACE by which the TCR beta libraries were made. TCRdb reprocessed the 5' RACE reads via MiXCR and lists one record per CDR3 protein. The sample records fewer than 8,500 distinct CDR3 sequences, 3.5% to 4.5% being singletons. The material sequenced was CD8+ T cells from PBMCs. These receptors were collected from a human donor in good health.

The sample holds many counts of this clonotype. The V call is TRBV28, the J call TRBJ1-6; 10 positions match TRBD1. This CDR3 contains 15 residues. With V trimmed by 5 bases and J by 5 bases, 3 bases remained unmatched. Germline assignment: CDR1 MDHEN and CDR2 SYDVKM. CDR3 residues: CASSTGTGDNSPLHF. As DNA, the CDR3 is TGTGCCAGCAGTACCGGGACAGGGGATAATTCACCCCTCCACTTT.

This clonotype was detected ten times or more. The chain uses TRBV7-9 and TRBJ1-1, with 9 bases lining up with TRBD1. Unmatched junction bases numbered 5, after V lost 1 base and J lost 2 bases. CDR3 length equals 16 residues. Germline CDR1 SEHNR, CDR2 FQNEAQ (reference sequence). CDR3 DNA: TGTGCCAGCAGCTTAGGAGGACAGGGGTTAAACACTGAAGCTTTCTTT. It specifies CASSLGGQGLNTEAFF.

The table lists this clonotype with many counts. This chain joins TRBV13 and TRBJ1-2, with D unresolved. This CDR3 spans 13 amino acids. V was pared by 2 bases and J by 4 bases, with 8 bases between. Germline CDR1 reads PRHDT; CDR2 reads FYEKMQ (reference sequence). CDR3 in amino acids: CASSLTSPYGYTF. The CDR3 region has the DNA TGTGCCAGCAGCTTAACCTCGCCCTATGGCTACACCTTC.

The rearrangement uses TRBV24-1 and TRBJ2-1; weak D call: TRBD2 (5 bases). CDR1 is KGHDR, CDR2 SFDVKD, per germline. V lost 3 bases and J lost 11, with 10 bases in between. This CDR3 spans 12 amino acids. CDR3 nucleotides: TGTGCCACCAGTGATCCAGCGGAGAAGCAGTTCTTC. Protein product: CATSDPAEKQFF.

At least ten counts were recorded for this clonotype. The rearrangement links TRBV18 to TRBJ2-7; tentatively, D is TRBD1 or TRBD2 (7 bases each). Trimming shortened V by 5 bases and J by 3 bases, and 17 bases separated the two germline ends. The CDR3 extends over 15 amino acids. Germline CDR1 and CDR2: KGHSH and LQKENI. The CDR3 loop is CASSAGSRGGYEQYF. The CDR3 nucleotides read TGTGCCAGCTCAGCAGGAAGCAGGGGGGGCTACGAGCAGTACTTC.